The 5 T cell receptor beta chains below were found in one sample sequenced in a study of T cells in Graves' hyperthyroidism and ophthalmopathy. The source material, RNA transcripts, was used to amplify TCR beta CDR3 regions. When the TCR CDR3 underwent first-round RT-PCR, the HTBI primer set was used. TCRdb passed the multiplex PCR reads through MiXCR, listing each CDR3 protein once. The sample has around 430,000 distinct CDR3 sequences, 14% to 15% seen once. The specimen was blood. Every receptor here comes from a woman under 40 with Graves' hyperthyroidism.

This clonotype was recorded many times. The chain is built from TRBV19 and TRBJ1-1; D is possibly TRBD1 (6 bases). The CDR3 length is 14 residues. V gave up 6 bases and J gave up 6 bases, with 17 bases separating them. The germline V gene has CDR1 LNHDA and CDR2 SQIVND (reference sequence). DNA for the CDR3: TGTGCCAGTAGGGAAACAGGGAGAAAACCTGAAGCTTTCTTT. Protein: CASRETGRKPEAFF.

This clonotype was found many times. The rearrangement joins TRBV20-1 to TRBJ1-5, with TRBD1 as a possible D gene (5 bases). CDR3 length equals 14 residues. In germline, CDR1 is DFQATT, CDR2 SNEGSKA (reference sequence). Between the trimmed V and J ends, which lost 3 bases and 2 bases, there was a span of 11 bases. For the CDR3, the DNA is TGCAGTGCTAGGGCAGGGAGTGGCAATCAGCCCCAGCATTTT. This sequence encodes CSARAGSGNQPQHF.

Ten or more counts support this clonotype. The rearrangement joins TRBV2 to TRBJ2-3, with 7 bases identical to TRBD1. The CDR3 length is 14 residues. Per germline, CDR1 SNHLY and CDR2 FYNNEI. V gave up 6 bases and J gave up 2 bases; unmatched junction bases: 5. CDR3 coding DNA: TGTGCCAGCAGGACCGGGACAGACACAGATACGCAGTATTTT. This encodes CASRTGTDTDTQYF.

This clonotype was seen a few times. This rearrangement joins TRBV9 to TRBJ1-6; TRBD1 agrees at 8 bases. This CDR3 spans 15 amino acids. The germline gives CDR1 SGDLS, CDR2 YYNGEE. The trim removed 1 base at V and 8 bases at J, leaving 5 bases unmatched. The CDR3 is CASSVLDREDSPLHF. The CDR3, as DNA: TGTGCCAGCAGCGTATTGGACAGGGAAGATTCACCCCTCCACTTT.

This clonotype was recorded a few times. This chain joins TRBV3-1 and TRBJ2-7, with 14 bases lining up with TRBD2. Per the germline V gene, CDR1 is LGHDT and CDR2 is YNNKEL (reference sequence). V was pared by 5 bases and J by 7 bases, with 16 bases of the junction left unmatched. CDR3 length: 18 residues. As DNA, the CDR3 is TGTGCCAGCAGCTCCCGGGGACTAGCGGGAGTTGGTCTCAATGAGCAGTACTTC. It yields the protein CASSSRGLAGVGLNEQYF.